Below, 16 T cell receptor beta chains from the same sample are listed, as sequenced in a study of T cell repertoires in cytomegalovirus infection. TCRdb recomputed calls from the reads with MiXCR, one row per CDR3 protein. The sample includes about 230,000 distinct CDR3 sequences, approximately 24% seen only once; the top ten take about 18%. Material for sequencing was CD8+ T cells from PBMCs. These TCRs come from a human donor in good health (CMV status not recorded). Some clones in this sample may be carry-over from other donors' samples.

This clonotype was seen repeatedly, ten times or more. The V call is TRBV7-6, the J call TRBJ2-1; 7 bases align to TRBD1. The J segment lost 10 bases and the V segment lost 4 bases, leaving 10 bases of the junction unmatched. The germline gives CDR1 SGHVS, CDR2 FNYEAQ. The CDR3 is 14 amino acids. The CDR3 nucleotides read TGTGCCAGCAGCTGGGAAGGGGCACAGGGGGAGCAGTTCTTC. This translates into CASSWEGAQGEQFF.

Ten or more counts support this clonotype. V and J are TRBV7-2 and TRBJ1-2; D might be TRBD1 (5 bases). CDR1 is SGHTA and CDR2 is FQGNSA in the germline V gene. Trimming took 1 base from V and 5 from J, leaving 11 bases between them. The CDR3 is 14 amino acids. This chain's CDR3 is CASSLVGGGYGYTF. The CDR3 coding sequence is TGTGCCAGCAGCTTAGTGGGGGGTGGTTATGGCTACACCTTC.

This clonotype was counted ten times or more. CDR3: CASSSRDRGTRTEAFF. Written as DNA, the CDR3 is TGTGCCAGCAGCTCCCGGGACAGGGGAACAAGGACTGAAGCTTTCTTT. The genes are TRBV7-8 and TRBJ1-1, with 10 bases matching TRBD1. V lost 4 bases, J lost 5 bases, and 10 bases stayed unmatched. Per germline, CDR1 SGHVS and CDR2 FQNEAQ. The CDR3 contains 16 residues.

The chain links TRBV2 to TRBJ2-3; D not resolved. V gave up 6 bases and J gave up 0 bases, with 4 bases separating them. From germline, CDR1 is SNHLY and CDR2 FYNNEI. The CDR3 is 12 residues long. The CDR3 DNA reads as TGTGCCAGCAGGACCAGCACAGATACGCAGTATTTT. Its protein is CASRTSTDTQYF. Filled out from reference TRBV2 and TRBJ2-3, the complete variable domain reads EPEVTQTPSHQVTQMGQEVILRCVPISNHLYFYWYRQILGQKVEFLVSFYNNEISEKSEIFDDQFSVERPDGSNFTLKIRSTKLEDSAMYFCASRTSTDTQYFGPGTRLTVL.

The chain has TRBV28 and TRBJ2-2; 8 positions agree with TRBD1. Trimming took 5 bases from V and 0 from J; bases not matched to a gene: 2. The germline V gene has CDR1 MDHEN and CDR2 SYDVKM. The CDR3 runs to 15 residues. This chain's CDR3 is CASSRTGTNTGELFF. CDR3 DNA: TGTGCCAGCAGTCGGACAGGGACGAACACCGGGGAGCTGTTTTTT. The full variable domain, in which reference TRBV28 and TRBJ2-2 provide the parts outside the CDR3, is DVKVTQSSRYLVKRTGEKVFLECVQDMDHENMFWYRQDPGLGLRLIYFSYDVKMKEKGDIPEGYSVSREKKERFSLILESASTNQTSMYLCASSRTGTNTGELFFGEGSRLTVL.

This clonotype turned up a few times. CDR3 coding DNA: TGTGCCAGCAGTTTACCCGACAGGGACCATGGCTACACCTTC. Amino acid sequence: CASSLPDRDHGYTF. The chain links TRBV6-6 to TRBJ1-2; TRBD1 matches 7 bases. Germline V gene sequence: CDR1 MNHNY, CDR2 SVGAGI (reference sequence). The CDR3 consists of 14 residues. J lost 6 bases, V lost 4 bases, and 8 bases had no gene match.

Ten or more counts support this clonotype. The rearrangement links TRBV5-1 to TRBJ1-1, with 7 bases lining up with TRBD1. The trim removed 3 bases at V and 5 bases at J, leaving 7 bases unmatched. CDR3 length equals 14 residues. Germline V gives CDR1 SGHRS, CDR2 YFSETQ. The CDR3 nucleotides are TGCGCCAGCAGCTCGACAGGGTTTCTGACTGAAGCTTTCTTT. Its translation: CASSSTGFLTEAFF. Based on the CDR3 plus reference TRBV5-1 and TRBJ1-1, the full variable domain is KAGVTQTPRYLIKTRGQQVTLSCSPISGHRSVSWYQQTPGQGLQFLFEYFSETQRNKGNFPGRFSGRQFSNSRSEMNVSTLELGDSALYLCASSSTGFLTEAFFGQGTRLTVV.

Of note for this clonotype: This may arise from a read error, as a much more abundant clone is one base away. The chain employs TRBV7-2 and TRBJ1-5; TRBD1 is a possible D gene (5 bases). Germline CDR1 and CDR2: SGHTA and FQGNSA. This CDR3 spans 18 amino acids. This CDR3 is CAGSNYFRDSEGNQPQHF. The CDR3 nucleotides read TGTGCCGGCAGCAACTATTTCCGGGACTCGGAGGGCAATCAGCCCCAGCATTTT.

This sequence joins TRBV14 and TRBJ1-6; TRBD1 aligns across 8 bases. In germline, CDR1 is SGHDN, CDR2 FVKESK. V shed 4 bases and J 3 bases; nucleotides not matched to a gene: 2. The CDR3 is made up of 15 amino acids. Written as DNA, the CDR3 is TGTGCCAGCAGCCTAGGACAGGGCTATAATTCACCCCTCCACTTT. Protein: CASSLGQGYNSPLHF.

This clonotype was observed a few times. The rearrangement links TRBV3-1 to TRBJ2-1; 7 bases are a match to TRBD2. This CDR3 is 16 amino acids long. V trimming: 4 bases; J trimming: 2 bases; junction bases outside the gene matches: 8. CDR1 is LGHDT, CDR2 YNNKEL, per germline (reference sequence). In nucleotides, the CDR3 is TGTGCCAGCAGCCTGAGGGAGGGAAGGGCCTACAATGAGCAGTTCTTC. It encodes CASSLREGRAYNEQFF.

This clonotype was detected many times. The V and J genes are TRBV7-8 and TRBJ1-5; D is undetermined. Germline V CDR1 and CDR2: SGHVS, FQNEAQ. The CDR3 has 14 residues. Trimming cost V 1 base and J 4 bases, with 8 bases left between them. The CDR3 spells CASSLEPWNQPQHF. The DNA of the CDR3 is TGTGCCAGCAGCTTAGAGCCGTGGAATCAGCCCCAGCATTTT.

This clonotype was seen more than once but under ten times. The chain couples TRBV28 to TRBJ2-1; TRBD1 aligns across 12 bases. Germline CDR1 MDHEN, CDR2 SYDVKM. This CDR3 has 15 amino acids. The junction had 4 bases not matched to a gene; V was cut back by 7 bases and J by 3 bases. The CDR3 loop reads CASTRDRGLYNEQFF. The CDR3 DNA reads as TGTGCCAGCACCAGGGACAGGGGGCTCTACAATGAGCAGTTCTTC. The whole variable domain, remainder taken from reference TRBV28 and TRBJ2-1, is DVKVTQSSRYLVKRTGEKVFLECVQDMDHENMFWYRQDPGLGLRLIYFSYDVKMKEKGDIPEGYSVSREKKERFSLILESASTNQTSMYLCASTRDRGLYNEQFFGPGTRLTVL.

J is TRBJ2-2 and V is TRBV7-6; D is possibly TRBD1 (6 bases). V was clipped by 7 bases and J by 4 bases, with 16 bases between them. Germline V gives CDR1 SGHVS, CDR2 FNYEAQ. The CDR3 contains 15 residues. The CDR3 sequence: CASTNLLGGTGELFF. The CDR3 DNA reads as TGTGCCAGCACCAATTTATTAGGGGGCACCGGGGAGCTGTTTTTT.

The V and J genes are TRBV4-1 and TRBJ2-1; D is ambiguous. V dropped 0 bases and J dropped 4 bases, with 13 bases sitting between them. CDR3 size: 16 residues. Germline CDR1 MGHRA, CDR2 YSYEKL. The CDR3 reads CASSQDASSGYNEQFF. The CDR3 region has the DNA TGCGCCAGCAGCCAAGACGCTTCGAGTGGTTACAATGAGCAGTTCTTC.

This sequence joins TRBV6-8 and TRBJ1-1; TRBD1 is a possible D gene (5 bases). The CDR3 spans 17 residues. Trimming removed 2 bases from V and 1 base from J, with 17 bases in between. Germline V gives CDR1 MNHGY, CDR2 SAAAGT. The CDR3 protein is CASSYERGPGPNTEAFF. CDR3 coding DNA: TGTGCCAGCAGTTACGAGCGGGGACCGGGCCCGAACACTGAAGCTTTCTTT.

Ten or more counts support this clonotype. J is TRBJ1-1 and V is TRBV7-8; no firm D call. CDR3 length equals 12 residues. V lost 1 base to trimming and J lost 6 bases, with 6 bases between them. CDR1 is SGHVS and CDR2 is FQNEAQ in the germline V gene. CDR3 coding DNA: TGTGCCAGCAGCTTAGTTCTACCTGAAGCTTTCTTT. Encoded protein: CASSLVLPEAFF.